Listed here are 9 T cell receptor beta chains from one sample, sequenced in a study of T cell responses to AZD1222 COVID-19 vaccine. Sequenced by immunoSEQ multiplex PCR; TCRdb stores in-frame clones only, minus some. The sample carries approximately 160,000 clones, 90% recorded once. The specimen comprised peripheral blood, sampled on day 0 of AZD1222 vaccination. The receptors stem from an adult in good health.

This clone appeared a few times. The rearrangement links TRBV27 to TRBJ2-7; D uncertain. With 4 bases removed from V and 2 bases from J, the gap between germline ends came to 12 bases. Germline assignment: CDR1 MNHEY and CDR2 SMNVEV (reference sequence). The CDR3 has 14 amino acids. CDR3 coding DNA: TGTGCCAGCAGTTCGGCCTACGGGCCCTACGAGCAGTACTTC. It encodes CASSSAYGPYEQYF.

This rearrangement joins TRBV30 to TRBJ1-2, with D uncertain. The CDR3 sequence is 12 residues long. Per the germline V gene, CDR1 is GTSNPN and CDR2 is SVGIG (reference sequence). V lost 3 bases, J lost 2 bases, and 7 bases lay in between. DNA of the CDR3: TGTGCCTGGAGCACAGCAAACTATGGCTACACCTTC. Protein sequence: CAWSTANYGYTF.

The chain is built from TRBV28 and TRBJ1-6; possible D gene TRBD1, 6 bases. CDR3 length: 13 amino acids. Germline V CDR1 and CDR2: MDHEN, SYDVKM. The ends were cut back, 6 bases at V and 7 bases at J, with 10 bases in the middle. CDR3 protein: CASRIRGNSPLHF. The CDR3 region has the DNA TGTGCCAGCAGAATTAGGGGGAATTCACCCCTCCACTTT.

The chain combines TRBV27 with TRBJ1-1, with 7 bases matching TRBD1. Germline CDR1 and CDR2: MNHEY and SMNVEV (reference sequence). The CDR3 length is 14 residues. Trimming at V came to 2 bases and at J to 3 bases, leaving 3 bases not matched to a gene. CDR3 nucleotide sequence: TGTGCCAGCAGTTTACTCGACAGGGACACTGAAGCTTTCTTT. It translates to CASSLLDRDTEAFF.

In its sample, this clone is medium-sized (0.01 to 0.1%). The chain is built from TRBV6-5 and TRBJ2-5; D ambiguous. The germline V and J ends were trimmed by 4 bases and 5 bases, with 8 bases remaining between them. The CDR3 sequence is 12 residues long. Germline V gene sequence: CDR1 MNHEY, CDR2 SVGAGI. The CDR3 region has the DNA TGTGCCAGCAGTTCAACGTTTGAGACCCAGTACTTC. As protein: CASSSTFETQYF.

The chain couples TRBV7-9 to TRBJ2-5; D is perhaps TRBD2 (7 bases). V gave up 7 bases and J gave up 7 bases, with 13 bases separating them. CDR1 is SEHNR and CDR2 is FQNEAQ in the germline V gene (reference sequence). The CDR3 loop spans 12 amino acids. CDR3 residues: CASTGGGGTQYF. CDR3 DNA sequence: TGTGCCAGCACCGGGGGAGGGGGGACCCAGTACTTC.

The chain carries TRBV7-2 and TRBJ2-2; D may correspond to TRBD1 or TRBD2 (5 bases each). CDR3 size: 16 residues. CDR1 is SGHTA and CDR2 is FQGNSA in the germline V gene. The V gene lost 5 bases and the J gene lost 6 bases, with 19 bases spanning the gap. This CDR3 is CASSPNWGPFAGELFF. In DNA form, the CDR3 reads TGTGCCAGCAGCCCCAACTGGGGACCCTTCGCCGGGGAGCTGTTTTTT.

The rearrangement links TRBV5-1 to TRBJ2-7; TRBD1 agrees at 7 bases. CDR3 size: 13 residues. In germline, CDR1 is SGHRS, CDR2 YFSETQ. The J segment lost 2 bases and the V segment lost 4 bases, leaving 3 bases of the junction unmatched. CDR3 sequence: CASSQDRPYEQYF. The CDR3 DNA reads as TGCGCCAGCAGCCAGGACAGGCCCTACGAGCAGTACTTC.

The chain uses TRBV28 and TRBJ1-2; TRBD1 might be the D (6 bases). This CDR3 comprises 16 residues. The germline V gene has CDR1 MDHEN and CDR2 SYDVKM. The ends were cut back, 5 bases at V and 5 bases at J, with 21 bases in the middle. CDR3 residues: CASSPGQLIPSYGYTF. Here the CDR3 DNA reads TGTGCCAGCAGTCCCGGACAGTTAATCCCCTCTTATGGCTACACCTTC.